The entry below gives a single T cell receptor beta chain sequence along with its context. Its antigen is unidentified. Running of the v3.0 immunoSEQ assay took place at survey level. Sequenced by immunoSEQ multiplex PCR; TCRdb stores in-frame clones only, minus some. Of around 16,000 clones in the sample, approximately 80% are singletons; the top ten hold less than 15%. V gave up 6 bases and J gave up 8 bases, with 16 bases separating them. Germline assignment: CDR1 MNHEY and CDR2 SVGAGI. The CDR3 has 13 amino acids. The data belong to a study of long-term antiretroviral therapy in people with HIV. Study-wide results and caveats: Repertoire dominance by clones expanded before ART was seen at all time points.

The sample here was unsorted PBMCs, taken approximately 3.4 years after starting antiretroviral therapy. The receptor was derived from a woman in her thirties or forties with HIV. The chain recombines TRBV6-5 with TRBJ1-2, with a weak D call TRBD1 (5 bases). CDR3 nucleotides: TGTGCCAGCAGCGCCTCAGGGTCGCAGGGCTACACCTTC. This translates into CASSASGSQGYTF.